This TCR beta chain appears in the sequencing data of a study of blood T cell repertoires in COVID-19. Overall study context: From the United States, Italy and Spain came samples of acute and convalescent COVID-19. Sample material is recorded as cDNA or gDNA derived from T cells, B-cell-depleted T cells, or PBMCs.

How the authors handled the data: From reference gene primer amplification, estimates of nucleated cell counts were derived. The repertoire was sequenced with immunoSEQ multiplex PCR; TCRdb's copy has only in-frame clones and lacks some. That table gives V, J and clone size, and the DNA gave D and trimming. The data hold 250,000 to 300,000 clones, with 89% observed a single time. The germline V gene has CDR1 SGHNT and CDR2 YYREEE (reference sequence). The CDR3 loop spans 17 amino acids. The V segment lost 4 bases and the J segment 7 bases; nucleotides outside the gene matches: 16. This clone was recorded only once.

The chain employs TRBV5-4 and TRBJ1-4; TRBD1 matches 7 bases. The source of this sequence is a woman aged 60 to 75 with acute or convalescent COVID-19. The sequenced material came from peripheral blood. CDR3 residues: CASSPGGTALAVEKLFF. The CDR3 DNA is TGTGCCAGCAGCCCAGGAGGGACAGCCCTTGCAGTTGAAAAACTGTTTTTT.